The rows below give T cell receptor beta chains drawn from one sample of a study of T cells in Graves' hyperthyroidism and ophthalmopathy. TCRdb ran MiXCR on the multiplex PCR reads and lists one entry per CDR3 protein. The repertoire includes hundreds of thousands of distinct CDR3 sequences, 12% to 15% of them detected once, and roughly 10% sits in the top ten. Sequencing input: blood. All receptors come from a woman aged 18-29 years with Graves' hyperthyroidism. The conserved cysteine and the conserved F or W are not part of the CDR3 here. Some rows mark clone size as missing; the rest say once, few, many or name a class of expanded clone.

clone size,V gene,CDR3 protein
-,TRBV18,ASSLVIGQGAVTDTQY
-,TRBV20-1,SARGLNEKLF
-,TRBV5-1,ASSFRTSGSHEQY
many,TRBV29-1,SVSTRQGQETQY
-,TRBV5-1,ASRPPWDFDLSYNEQF
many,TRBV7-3,ASSLRIDTEAF
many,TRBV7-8,ASSQKREHNEQF
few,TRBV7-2,ASSLERTSGNSEQF
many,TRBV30,AWSVRVEQY
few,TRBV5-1,ASFRGTSGVQETQY
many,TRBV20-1,SARWTEAF
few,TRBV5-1,ASQRLAGANTGELF
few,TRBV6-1,ASRQSLGNTIY
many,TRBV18,ASSPMPSGEQY
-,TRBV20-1,SANRDSSSYNEQF
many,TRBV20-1,SAHAAGNTEAF
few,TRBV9,ASSSRPIVISYNEQF
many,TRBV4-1,ASSTGTSVPYEQY
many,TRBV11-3,ASSSGTGTEAF
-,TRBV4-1,ASSQGVLGGRAFGNTIY
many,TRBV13,ASSNRGQGNYGYT
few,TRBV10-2,ASRPTGPRLNTGELF
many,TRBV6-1,ASTQGQGRTEAF
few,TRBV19,ASSTASGYEQY
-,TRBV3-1,ASSQPGGNQETQY
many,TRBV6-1,ASTKSQGTSYEQY
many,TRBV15,ATSTNFAGNTIY
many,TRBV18,ASSGSRGRSTDTQY
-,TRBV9,ASSYPRGGAYNEQF
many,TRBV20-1,SARVTGTGELF
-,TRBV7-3,ASSLGGVDGYT
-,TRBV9,ASSVFPGLAVSYNEQF
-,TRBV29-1,SVGVGLHDYGYT
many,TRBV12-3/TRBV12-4,ASSLALTSGREALRGTQY
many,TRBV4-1,ASSQDGTTQY
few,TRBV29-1,SVPYKQTQY
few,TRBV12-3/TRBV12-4,ASMGPSYEQY
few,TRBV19,ASSLQPPNSPLH
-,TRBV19,ASSMWGLAGGSSYNEQF
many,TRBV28,ASSFVAGGDTQY
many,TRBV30,AWSVGQNLLF
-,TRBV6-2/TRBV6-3,ASSLISRDRGRIGNQPQH
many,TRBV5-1,ASRWTLVSYNEQF
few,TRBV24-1,ATSDSPTDQPQH
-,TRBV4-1,ASSQSPSLQSTDTQY